Listed below are T cell receptor beta chains from one sample, sequenced in a study of Ad26.COV2.S vaccination and SARS-CoV-2 variants. Here immunoSEQ multiplex PCR was the method, and the copy in TCRdb shows in-frame clones only, minus some. The repertoire consists of fewer than 500,000 clones, with roughly 88% occurring once and the leading ten covering roughly 4%. This specimen was peripheral blood, taken in a trial of Ad26.COV2.S vaccine versus placebo. The receptors shown here come from a person between 18 and 65 years old who received the Ad26.COV2.S COVID-19 vaccine or a placebo. CDR3s include the opening cysteine and the closing phenylalanine or tryptophan. Fields, in order: J gene, CDR3 length, clone size, D gene, V gene, CDR3 DNA, CDR3 protein. The D gene is left open where the match is weak. The size field is filled for only some rows; it gives once, few, many or a size class.

>TRBJ2-1|14|-|-|TRBV28
TGTGCCAGCAAGGACGGAAGCTCCTACAATGAGCAGTTCTTC
CASKDGSSYNEQFF
>TRBJ2-1|14|-|-|TRBV4-1
TGCGCCAGCAGCCAAAGGGAGGCCTACAATGAGCAGTTCTTC
CASSQREAYNEQFF
>TRBJ1-4|14|-|-|TRBV9
TGTGCCAGCAGCCCGGAAGCAACTAATGAAAAACTGTTTTTT
CASSPEATNEKLFF
>TRBJ1-1|14|-|-|TRBV6-6
TGTGCCAGCAGTGGAGGGACACTCGGGACTGAAGCTTTCTTT
CASSGGTLGTEAFF
>TRBJ2-3|16|-|TRBD2|TRBV27
TGTGCCAGCAGTTTATCGAAGGCGGGAGTAACAGATACGCAGTATTTT
CASSLSKAGVTDTQYF
>TRBJ2-2|15|-|-|TRBV7-9
TGTGCCAGCAGCCGGGACTCCCTCGACACCGGGGAGCTGTTTTTT
CASSRDSLDTGELFF
>TRBJ2-7|16|few|TRBD2|TRBV11-3
TGTGCCAGCAGCTTGGGGACTAGCGGTCGCTCCTACGAGCAGTACTTC
CASSLGTSGRSYEQYF
>TRBJ2-3|14|-|-|TRBV2
TGTGCCAGCGGTGGGAGGCTGAGCACAGATACGCAGTATTTT
CASGGRLSTDTQYF
>TRBJ2-1|16|-|-|TRBV5-1
TGCGCCAGCAGCTTGGAGGGGCCTTTCTCCTACAATGAGCAGTTCTTC
CASSLEGPFSYNEQFF
>TRBJ2-3|12|-|-|TRBV27
TGTGCCAGCAGTCCCGGTCGGGATACGCAGTATTTT
CASSPGRDTQYF
>TRBJ2-7|12|-|TRBD1|TRBV6-5
TGTGCCAGCACCAGGGGGCTGTACGAGCAGTACTTC
CASTRGLYEQYF
>TRBJ2-3|15|once|TRBD1|TRBV3-1/TRBV3-2
TGTGCCAGCAGCCAAGGGCAGGGGGGCACAGATACGCAGTATTTT
CASSQGQGGTDTQYF
>TRBJ2-1|14|once|-|TRBV20-1
TGCAGTGCTAGTATACGGGGGACCTACAATGAGCAGTTCTTC
CSASIRGTYNEQFF
>TRBJ1-5|16|-|TRBD1|TRBV19
TGTGCCAGTAGGCAGCATCAGACAGGGGACAATCAGCCCCAGCATTTT
CASRQHQTGDNQPQHF
>TRBJ1-6|21|once|TRBD1|TRBV28
TGTGCCAGCAGTTTATTGAGGGGGCCCGGGACGCTTCACTCCTATAATTCACCCCTCCACTTT
CASSLLRGPGTLHSYNSPLHF
>TRBJ1-1|15|-|TRBD1|TRBV28
TGTGCCAGCAGTTTACCGACAGGGATTAATGCTGAAGCTTTCTTT
CASSLPTGINAEAFF
>TRBJ2-3|15|-|-|TRBV9
TGTGCCAGCAGCTACGGACGGGAGAGCACAGATACGCAGTATTTT
CASSYGRESTDTQYF
>TRBJ2-5|14|-|-|TRBV18
TGTGCCAGCTCCCCTGGCGGGGAGCAAGAGACCCAGTACTTC
CASSPGGEQETQYF
>TRBJ1-3|17|-|-|TRBV28
TGTGCCAGCAGTTTCCAGGGTAGCCTCCACTCTGGAAACACCATATATTTT
CASSFQGSLHSGNTIYF
>TRBJ2-7|12|-|-|TRBV28
TGTGCCAGCAGTGGACACGGGGGCGAGCAGTACTTC
CASSGHGGEQYF
>TRBJ2-3|13|-|-|TRBV18
TGTGCCAGCTCACCTGTGTGGGCAGATACGCAGTATTTT
CASSPVWADTQYF
>TRBJ2-5|14|-|TRBD2|TRBV6-2/TRBV6-3
TGTGCCAGCAGTTACTGGACTAGCGGAGAGACCCAGTACTTC
CASSYWTSGETQYF
>TRBJ2-7|17|-|TRBD1|TRBV4-1
TGCGCCAGCAGCCAAAGGCTTAGGGACAGGGTTAACTACGAGCAGTACTTC
CASSQRLRDRVNYEQYF
>TRBJ2-5|15|-|-|TRBV5-6
TGTGCCAGCAGCTTGGGTATTATCCGAAGAGAGACCCAGTACTTC
CASSLGIIRRETQYF
>TRBJ2-7|14|-|-|TRBV28
TGTGCCAGCAGTTTATCCCCTAGCGCCTACGAGCAGTACTTC
CASSLSPSAYEQYF
>TRBJ1-1|15|-|-|TRBV28
TGTGCCAGCAGTTTACCCCCGGGAGGGAACACTGAAGCTTTCTTT
CASSLPPGGNTEAFF
>TRBJ2-2|12|-|-|TRBV6-5
TGTGCCAGCAGTAGGAGAACCGGGGAGCTGTTTTTT
CASSRRTGELFF
>TRBJ2-7|15|-|-|TRBV5-1
TGCGCCAGCAGCGAAGGGGGGCTTGGCTCCTACGAGCAGTACTTC
CASSEGGLGSYEQYF
>TRBJ2-1|13|few|TRBD1|TRBV19
TGTGCCAGCACAGGGGGCGCCTACAATGAGCAGTTCTTC
CASTGGAYNEQFF
>TRBJ1-3|14|-|-|TRBV9
TGTGCCAGCAGCGTAGGTTCAGAAGGAAACACCATATATTTT
CASSVGSEGNTIYF
>TRBJ1-1|15|once|-|TRBV28
TGTGCCAGCAGTTCCCTCGGGACTGAGAACACTGAAGCTTTCTTT
CASSSLGTENTEAFF
>TRBJ2-3|16|once|TRBD2|TRBV19
TGTGCCAGTACCCCCGGAGGCGGGAGAGCGTCAGATACGCAGTATTTT
CASTPGGGRASDTQYF
>TRBJ2-1|16|-|TRBD2|TRBV6-2/TRBV6-3
TGTGCCAGCAGCCCCCCTAGCGGGAGGGCCCCCTATGAGCAGTTCTTC
CASSPPSGRAPYEQFF
>TRBJ2-3|15|-|TRBD2|TRBV9
TGTGCCAGCAGCGTGGGACTAGGCGACACAGATACGCAGTATTTT
CASSVGLGDTDTQYF
>TRBJ1-2|11|-|-|TRBV11-2
TGTGCCAGCAGGGCAGGGGTAGGCTACACCTTC
CASRAGVGYTF